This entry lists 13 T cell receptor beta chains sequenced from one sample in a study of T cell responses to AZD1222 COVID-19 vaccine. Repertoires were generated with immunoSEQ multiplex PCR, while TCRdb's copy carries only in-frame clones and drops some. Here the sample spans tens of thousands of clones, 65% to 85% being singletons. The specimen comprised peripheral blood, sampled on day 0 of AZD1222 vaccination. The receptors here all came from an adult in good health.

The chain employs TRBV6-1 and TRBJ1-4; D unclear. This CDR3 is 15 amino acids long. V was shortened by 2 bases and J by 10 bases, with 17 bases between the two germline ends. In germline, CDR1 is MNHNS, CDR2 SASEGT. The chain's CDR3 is CASSESWPGVGKLFF. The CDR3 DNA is TGTGCCAGCAGTGAATCGTGGCCGGGAGTGGGAAAACTGTTTTTT.

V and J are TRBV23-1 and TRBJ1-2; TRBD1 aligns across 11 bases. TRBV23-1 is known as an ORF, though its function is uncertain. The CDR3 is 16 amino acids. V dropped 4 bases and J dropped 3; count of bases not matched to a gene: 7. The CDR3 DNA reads TGCGCCAGCAGTCTGGGACAGGGGGATGGAGACTATGGCTACACCTTC. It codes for CASSLGQGDGDYGYTF.

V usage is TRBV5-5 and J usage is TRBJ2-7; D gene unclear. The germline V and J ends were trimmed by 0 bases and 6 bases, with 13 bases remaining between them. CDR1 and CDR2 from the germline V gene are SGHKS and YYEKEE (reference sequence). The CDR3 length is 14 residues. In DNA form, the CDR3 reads TGTGCCAGCAGCTTGGGCAGTGGGCTGGGCGAGCAGTACTTC. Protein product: CASSLGSGLGEQYF.

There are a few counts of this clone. CDR3 sequence (DNA): TGTGCCAGCAGCCTAAAGGAGGGTTCCACTGAAGCTTTCTTT. Protein: CASSLKEGSTEAFF. This chain connects TRBV6-5 to TRBJ1-1; D unresolved. Per germline, CDR1 MNHEY and CDR2 SVGAGI. Trimming stripped 6 bases from V and 4 bases from J, with 15 bases between. The CDR3 runs to 14 residues.

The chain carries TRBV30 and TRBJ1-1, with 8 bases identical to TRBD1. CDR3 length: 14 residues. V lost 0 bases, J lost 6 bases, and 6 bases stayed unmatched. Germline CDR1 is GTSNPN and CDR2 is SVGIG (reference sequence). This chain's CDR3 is CAWSVLGQGAEAFF. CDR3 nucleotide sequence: TGTGCCTGGAGTGTATTAGGACAGGGTGCTGAAGCTTTCTTT.

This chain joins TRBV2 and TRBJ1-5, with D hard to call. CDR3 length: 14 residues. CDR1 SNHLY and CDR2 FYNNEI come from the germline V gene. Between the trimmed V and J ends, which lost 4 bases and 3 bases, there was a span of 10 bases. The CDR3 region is CASSAARNNQPQHF. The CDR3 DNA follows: TGTGCCAGCAGTGCGGCCCGAAACAATCAGCCCCAGCATTTT.

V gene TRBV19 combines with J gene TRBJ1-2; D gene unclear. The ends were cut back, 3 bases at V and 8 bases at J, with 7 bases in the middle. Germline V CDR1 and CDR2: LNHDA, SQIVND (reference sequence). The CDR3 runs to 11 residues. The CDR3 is CASSIRTGYTF. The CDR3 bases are TGTGCCAGTAGTATTAGGACGGGCTACACCTTC.

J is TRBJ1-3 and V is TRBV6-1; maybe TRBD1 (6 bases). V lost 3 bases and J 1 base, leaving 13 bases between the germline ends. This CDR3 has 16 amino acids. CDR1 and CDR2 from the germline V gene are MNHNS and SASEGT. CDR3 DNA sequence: TGTGCCAGCAGTGACCTTTTGGGGGCATCTGGAAACACCATATATTTT. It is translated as CASSDLLGASGNTIYF.

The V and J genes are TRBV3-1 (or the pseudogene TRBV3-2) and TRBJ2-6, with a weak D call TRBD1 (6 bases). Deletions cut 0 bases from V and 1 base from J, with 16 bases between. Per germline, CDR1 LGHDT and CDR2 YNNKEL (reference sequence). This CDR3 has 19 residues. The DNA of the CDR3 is TGTGCCAGCAGCCAAGATCGTAAGGGGGTAGGGTCTGGGGCCAACGTCCTGACTTTC. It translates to CASSQDRKGVGSGANVLTF.

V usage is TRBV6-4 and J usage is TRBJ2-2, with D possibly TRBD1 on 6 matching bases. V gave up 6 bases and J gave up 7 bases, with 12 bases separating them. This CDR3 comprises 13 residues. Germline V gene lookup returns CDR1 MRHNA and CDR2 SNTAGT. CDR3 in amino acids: CASRSQGNGELFF. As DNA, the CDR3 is TGTGCCAGCAGATCACAGGGCAACGGGGAGCTGTTTTTT.

DNA for the CDR3: TGTGCCAGCAGTTTCCGGGACTACGGAAACACCATATATTTT. Translation gives CASSFRDYGNTIYF. The chain links TRBV28 to TRBJ1-3; weak D call: TRBD1 (5 bases). The germline gives CDR1 MDHEN, CDR2 SYDVKM. With 3 bases removed from V and 4 bases from J, the gap between germline ends came to 10 bases. CDR3 size: 14 residues.

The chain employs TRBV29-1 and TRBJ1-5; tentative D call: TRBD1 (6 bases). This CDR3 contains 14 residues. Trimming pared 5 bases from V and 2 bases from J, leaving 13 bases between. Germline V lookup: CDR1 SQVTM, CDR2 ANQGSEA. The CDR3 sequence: CSVRGGPGNQPQHF. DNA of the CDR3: TGCAGCGTTCGCGGGGGGCCGGGCAATCAGCCCCAGCATTTT.

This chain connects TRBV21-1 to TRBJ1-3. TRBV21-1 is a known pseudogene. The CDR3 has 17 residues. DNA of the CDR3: TGTGCCAGCAGCAGGCGTGAGGGCGGACCCCGAGGAAACACCATATATTTT. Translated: CASSRREGGPRGNTIYF.